The entry below gives a single T cell receptor beta chain sequence along with its context. The antigen is not known. Here immunoSEQ multiplex PCR was the method, and the copy in TCRdb shows in-frame clones only, minus some. The table shows around 110,000 clones, with roughly 90% occurring only once. The CDR3 contains 13 residues. V lost 5 bases and J 2 bases, leaving 10 bases between the germline ends. This entry is derived from a study of T cell responses to AZD1222 COVID-19 vaccine. Study-level results: Recipients of two AZD1222 doses showed rising Spike-specific TCR breadth and depth.

J is TRBJ2-7 and V is TRBV12-3 or TRBV12-4, with D possibly being TRBD2 (5 bases). This material consisted of peripheral blood, taken on day 0 of AZD1222 vaccination. The receptor comes from an adult in good health. The CDR3, as DNA: TGTGCCAGCAGTCGATCGAGGGCCTACGAGCAGTACTTC. It specifies CASSRSRAYEQYF.